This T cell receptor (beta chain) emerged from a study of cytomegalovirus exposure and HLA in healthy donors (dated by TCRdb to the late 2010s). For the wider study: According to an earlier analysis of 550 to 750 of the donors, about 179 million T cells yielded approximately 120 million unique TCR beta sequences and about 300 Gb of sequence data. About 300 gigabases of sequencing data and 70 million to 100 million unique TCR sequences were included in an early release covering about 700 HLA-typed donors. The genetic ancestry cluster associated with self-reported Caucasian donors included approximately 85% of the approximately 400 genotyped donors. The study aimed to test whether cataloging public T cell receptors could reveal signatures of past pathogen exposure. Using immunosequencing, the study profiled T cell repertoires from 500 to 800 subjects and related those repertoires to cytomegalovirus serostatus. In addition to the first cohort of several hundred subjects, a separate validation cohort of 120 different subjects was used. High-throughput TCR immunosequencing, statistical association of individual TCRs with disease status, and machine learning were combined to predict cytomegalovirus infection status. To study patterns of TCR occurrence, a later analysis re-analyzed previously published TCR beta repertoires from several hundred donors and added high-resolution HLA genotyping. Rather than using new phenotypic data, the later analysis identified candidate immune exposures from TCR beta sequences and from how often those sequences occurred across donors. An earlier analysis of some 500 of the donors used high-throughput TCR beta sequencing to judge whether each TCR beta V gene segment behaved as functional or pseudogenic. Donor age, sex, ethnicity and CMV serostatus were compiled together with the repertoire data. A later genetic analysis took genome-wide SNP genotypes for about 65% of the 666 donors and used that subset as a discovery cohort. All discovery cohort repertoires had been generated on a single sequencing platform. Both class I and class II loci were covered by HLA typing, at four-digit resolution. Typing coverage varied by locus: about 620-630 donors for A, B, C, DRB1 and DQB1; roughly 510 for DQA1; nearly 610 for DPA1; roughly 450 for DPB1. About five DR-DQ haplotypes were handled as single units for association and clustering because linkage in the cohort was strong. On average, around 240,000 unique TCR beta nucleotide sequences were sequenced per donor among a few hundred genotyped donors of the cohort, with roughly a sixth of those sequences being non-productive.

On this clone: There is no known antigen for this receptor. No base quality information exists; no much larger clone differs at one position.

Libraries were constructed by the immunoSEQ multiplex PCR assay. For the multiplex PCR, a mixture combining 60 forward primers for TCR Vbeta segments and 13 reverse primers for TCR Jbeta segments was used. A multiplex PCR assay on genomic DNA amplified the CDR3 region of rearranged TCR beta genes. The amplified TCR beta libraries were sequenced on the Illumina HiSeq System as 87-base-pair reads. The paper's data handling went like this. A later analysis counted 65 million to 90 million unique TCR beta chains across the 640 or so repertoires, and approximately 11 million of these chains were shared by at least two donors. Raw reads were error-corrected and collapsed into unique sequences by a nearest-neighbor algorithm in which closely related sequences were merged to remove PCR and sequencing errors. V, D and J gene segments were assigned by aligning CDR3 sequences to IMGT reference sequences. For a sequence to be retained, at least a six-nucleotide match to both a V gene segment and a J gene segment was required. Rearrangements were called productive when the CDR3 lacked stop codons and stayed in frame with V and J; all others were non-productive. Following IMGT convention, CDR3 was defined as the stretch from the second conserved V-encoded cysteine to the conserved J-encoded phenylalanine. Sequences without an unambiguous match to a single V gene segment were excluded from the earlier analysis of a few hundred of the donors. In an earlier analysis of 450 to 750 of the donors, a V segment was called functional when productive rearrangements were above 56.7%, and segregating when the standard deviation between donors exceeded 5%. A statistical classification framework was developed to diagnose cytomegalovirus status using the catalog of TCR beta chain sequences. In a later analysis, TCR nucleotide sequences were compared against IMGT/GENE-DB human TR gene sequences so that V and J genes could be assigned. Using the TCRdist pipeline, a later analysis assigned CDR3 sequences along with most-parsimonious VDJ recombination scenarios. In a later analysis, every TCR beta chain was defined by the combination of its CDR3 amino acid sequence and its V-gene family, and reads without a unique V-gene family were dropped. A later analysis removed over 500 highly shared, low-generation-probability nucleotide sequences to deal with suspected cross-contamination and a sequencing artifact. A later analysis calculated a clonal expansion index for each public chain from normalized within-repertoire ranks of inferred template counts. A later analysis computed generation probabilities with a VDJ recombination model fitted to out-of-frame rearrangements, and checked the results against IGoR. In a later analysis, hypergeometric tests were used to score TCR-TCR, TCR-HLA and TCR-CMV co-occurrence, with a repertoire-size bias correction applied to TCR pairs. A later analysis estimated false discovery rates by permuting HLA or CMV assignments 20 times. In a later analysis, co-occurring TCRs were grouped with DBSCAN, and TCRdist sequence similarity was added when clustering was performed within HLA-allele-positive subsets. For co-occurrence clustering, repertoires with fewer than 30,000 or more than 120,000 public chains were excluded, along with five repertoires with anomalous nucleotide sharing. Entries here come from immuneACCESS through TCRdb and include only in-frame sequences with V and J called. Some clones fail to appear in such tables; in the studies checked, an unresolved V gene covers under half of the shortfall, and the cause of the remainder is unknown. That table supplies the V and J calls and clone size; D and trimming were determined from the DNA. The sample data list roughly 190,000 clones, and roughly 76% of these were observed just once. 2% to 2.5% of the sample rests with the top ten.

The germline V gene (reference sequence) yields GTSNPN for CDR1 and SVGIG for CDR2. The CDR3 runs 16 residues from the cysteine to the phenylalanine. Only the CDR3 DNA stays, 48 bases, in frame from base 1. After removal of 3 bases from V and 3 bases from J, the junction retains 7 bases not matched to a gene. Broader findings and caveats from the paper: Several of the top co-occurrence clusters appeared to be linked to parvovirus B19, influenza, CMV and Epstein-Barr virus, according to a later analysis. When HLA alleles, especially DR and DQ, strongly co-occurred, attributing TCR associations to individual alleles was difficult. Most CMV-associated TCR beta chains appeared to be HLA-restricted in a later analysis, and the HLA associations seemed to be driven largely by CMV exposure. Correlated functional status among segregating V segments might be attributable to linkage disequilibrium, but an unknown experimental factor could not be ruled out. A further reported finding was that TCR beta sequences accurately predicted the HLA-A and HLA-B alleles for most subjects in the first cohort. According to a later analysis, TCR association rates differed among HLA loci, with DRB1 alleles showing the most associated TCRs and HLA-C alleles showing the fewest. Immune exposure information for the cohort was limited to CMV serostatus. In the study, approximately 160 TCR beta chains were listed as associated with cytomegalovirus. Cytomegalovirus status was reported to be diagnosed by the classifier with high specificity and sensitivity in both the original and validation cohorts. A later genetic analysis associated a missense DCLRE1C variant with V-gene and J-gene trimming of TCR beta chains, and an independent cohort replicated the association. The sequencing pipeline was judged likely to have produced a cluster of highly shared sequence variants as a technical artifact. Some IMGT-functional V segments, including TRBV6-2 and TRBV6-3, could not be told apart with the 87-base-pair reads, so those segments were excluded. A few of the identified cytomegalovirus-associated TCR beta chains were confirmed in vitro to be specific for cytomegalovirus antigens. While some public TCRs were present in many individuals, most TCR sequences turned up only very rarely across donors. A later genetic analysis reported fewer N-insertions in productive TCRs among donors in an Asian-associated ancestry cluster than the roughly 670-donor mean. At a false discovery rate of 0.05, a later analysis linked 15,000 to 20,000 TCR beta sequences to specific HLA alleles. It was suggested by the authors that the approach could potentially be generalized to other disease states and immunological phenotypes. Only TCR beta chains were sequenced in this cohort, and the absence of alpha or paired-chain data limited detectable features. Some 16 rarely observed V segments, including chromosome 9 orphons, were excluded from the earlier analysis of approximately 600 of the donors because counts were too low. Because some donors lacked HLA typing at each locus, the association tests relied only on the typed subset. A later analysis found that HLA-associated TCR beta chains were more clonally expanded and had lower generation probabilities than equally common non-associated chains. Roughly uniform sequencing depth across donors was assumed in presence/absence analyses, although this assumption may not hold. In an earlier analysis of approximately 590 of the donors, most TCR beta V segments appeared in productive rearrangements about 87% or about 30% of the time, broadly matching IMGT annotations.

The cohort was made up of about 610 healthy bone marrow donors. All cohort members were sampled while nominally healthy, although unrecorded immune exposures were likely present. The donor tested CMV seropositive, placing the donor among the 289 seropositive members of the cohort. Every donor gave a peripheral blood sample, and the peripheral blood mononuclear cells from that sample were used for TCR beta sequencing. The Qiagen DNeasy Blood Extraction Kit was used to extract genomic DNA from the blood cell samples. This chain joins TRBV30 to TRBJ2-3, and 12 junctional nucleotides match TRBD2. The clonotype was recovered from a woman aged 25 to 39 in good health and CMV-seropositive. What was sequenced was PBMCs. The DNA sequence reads TGTGCCTGGAGCGCCCTAGCGGGAGGGCCAACAGATACGCAGTATTTT. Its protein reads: CAWSALAGGPTDTQYF.